A single T cell receptor beta chain is shown here with its context. These data come from a study of cytomegalovirus exposure and HLA in healthy donors. Germline loops: CDR1 DFQATT, CDR2 SNEGSKA (reference sequence). The CDR3 is made up of 11 amino acids. The V and J ends lost 6 bases and 4 bases respectively, with 8 bases between them. This PCR relied on a set of 60 Vbeta primers and 13 Jbeta primers. Sequencing was performed with immunoSEQ multiplex PCR; in TCRdb, only in-frame clones are kept and a portion is missing. Of about 86,000 clones detected, roughly 85% appear once; the ten largest clones hold around 6%.

The sequencing input was PBMCs. V is TRBV20-1 and J is TRBJ2-3; no clear D. The sequence was collected from a female donor in good health and CMV-seronegative. CDR3 in DNA: TGCAGTGCCCCCCGGGCAGATACGCAGTATTTT. This sequence encodes CSAPRADTQYF.